The clone carrying this T cell receptor beta chain was seen more than once but under ten times. The data derive from a study of blood T cell repertoires in COVID-19. Overall study context: Samples came from the United States, Italy and Spain, spanning acute and convalescent COVID-19. From T cells, B-cell-depleted T cells, or PBMCs came the material, which was cDNA or gDNA.

Germline lookup yields CDR1 SGHTA and CDR2 FQGTGA. The CDR3 is 16 residues long. With 5 bases clipped from V and 0 bases from J, the junction kept 4 bases outside the gene matches. Per the study methods: How many nucleated cells were present was estimated from reference gene primer amplification. Assay used: immunoSEQ multiplex PCR; TCRdb lists only in-frame clones, some missing. V and J calls and clone size come straight from that table; D and trimming were deduced from the DNA. Of about 170,000 clones listed, around 82% are singletons. The chain carries TRBV7-3 and TRBJ2-2; 9 nucleotides match TRBD2. The sample was peripheral blood. The sequence derives from an elderly woman with acute or convalescent COVID-19. Written as DNA, the CDR3 is TGTGCCAGCAGCCCCCGGACTAGCGCGAACACCGGGGAGCTGTTTTTT. It specifies CASSPRTSANTGELFF.